The 21 T cell receptor beta chains in this list originate from one sample, sequenced in a study of Graves' ophthalmopathy and Graves' hyperthyroidism. The study amplified TCR beta CDR3 regions using RNA transcripts. RT-PCR was first run with HTBI primers, then multiplex PCR in a second round. Each CDR3 protein gets one entry after TCRdb re-called the multiplex PCR reads with MiXCR. The sample contains almost 750,000 distinct CDR3 sequences, roughly two fifths of which appear only once. The sequencing input was peripheral blood. The receptor set was obtained from an adult man with Graves' ophthalmopathy.

This chain uses TRBV28 with TRBJ1-2; D ambiguous. V was pared by 10 bases and J by 8 bases, with 11 bases between. There are 10 residues in the CDR3. Looked up from germline, CDR1 is MDHEN and CDR2 is SYDVKM. The chain's CDR3 is CATRMLGYTF. The CDR3 nucleotides are TGTGCCACCAGAATGCTAGGCTACACCTTC.

The table lists this clonotype with many counts. The V and J genes are TRBV10-3 and TRBJ1-5; D is unresolved. Deletions cut 2 bases from V and 3 bases from J, with 11 bases between. This CDR3 has 15 amino acids. CDR1 is ENHRY and CDR2 is SYGVKD in the germline V gene. This CDR3 reads CAISESQQNNQPQHF. The DNA of the CDR3 is TGTGCCATCAGTGAGAGTCAACAGAACAATCAGCCCCAGCATTTT.

This clonotype was recorded at least ten times. V gene TRBV15 combines with J gene TRBJ1-4; D unresolved. There are 15 residues in the CDR3. The V gene's germline CDR1 is LNHNV and CDR2 YYDKDF (reference sequence). The germline V and J ends were trimmed by 5 bases and 4 bases, with 14 bases remaining between them. CDR3 in amino acids: CATSRRGMGNEKLFF. CDR3 coding DNA: TGTGCCACCAGCCGTCGAGGGATGGGTAATGAAAAACTGTTTTTT.

This clonotype was counted a few times. The gene calls are TRBV7-9 and TRBJ2-7, with 7 bases lining up with TRBD1. CDR1 is SEHNR, CDR2 FQNEAQ, per germline (reference sequence). V lost 5 bases to trimming and J lost 0 bases; unmatched junction nucleotides: 7. This CDR3 has 15 amino acids. Here the CDR3 reads CASSQRQGFSYEQYF. For the CDR3, the DNA is TGTGCCAGCAGCCAAAGACAGGGCTTCTCCTACGAGCAGTACTTC.

The J gene is TRBJ1-6, the V gene TRBV4-1, with 7 bases matching TRBD1. CDR1 is MGHRA, CDR2 YSYEKL, per germline. The length of the CDR3 is 15 residues. The junction had 5 bases not matched to a gene; V was cut back by 1 base and J by 8 bases. CDR3 DNA: TGCGCCAGCAGCCAAGGAACAGGGGTGGATTCACCCCTCCACTTT. Amino acid sequence: CASSQGTGVDSPLHF.

This clonotype has a count of ten or more. The gene calls are TRBV15 and TRBJ1-6; no reliable D call. The CDR3 has 14 amino acids. Trimming removed 4 bases from V and 4 bases from J, with 8 bases in between. Germline V gives CDR1 LNHNV, CDR2 YYDKDF (reference sequence). The DNA of the CDR3 is TGTGCCACCAGCATTACGGTTTATAATTCACCCCTCCACTTT. It encodes CATSITVYNSPLHF.

The rearrangement uses TRBV10-3 and TRBJ1-5; no clear D gene. CDR3 length: 16 residues. The V and J ends lost 10 bases and 0 bases respectively, with 19 bases between them. Germline CDR1 ENHRY, CDR2 SYGVKD. The CDR3 bases are TGTGCCAGCGTCGGGCAGACCTACTATAGCAATCAGCCCCAGCATTTT. This gives the protein CASVGQTYYSNQPQHF.

This clonotype appeared many times. The chain carries TRBV12-3 or TRBV12-4 and TRBJ1-4; D gene uncertain. This CDR3 spans 14 amino acids. Trimming took 7 bases from V and 8 from J, leaving 17 bases between them. As DNA, the CDR3 is TGTGCCAGCAATCCAGTGGGAGAAGAAGAAAAACTGTTTTTT. Protein sequence: CASNPVGEEEKLFF.

The chain carries TRBV20-1 and TRBJ2-3; D perhaps matches TRBD2 (6 bases). Deletions cut 3 bases from V and 1 base from J, with 11 bases between. The germline CDR1 and CDR2 sequences are DFQATT and SNEGSKA (reference sequence). This CDR3 is 14 amino acids long. The CDR3 bases are TGCAGTGCTAGTCTAGCGAGGGGCACAGATACGCAGTATTTT. This translates into CSASLARGTDTQYF.

V is TRBV7-9 and J is TRBJ2-7; 8 bases map to TRBD2. CDR1 SEHNR and CDR2 FQNEAQ come from the germline V gene (reference sequence). V shed 1 base, J shed 6 bases, and the junction held 11 bases outside the gene matches. CDR3 length equals 16 residues. The CDR3 region has the DNA TGTGCCAGCAGCTTAGTATCCGGGGGGGGAAGGGGCGAGCAGTACTTC. Its protein product is CASSLVSGGGRGEQYF.

This clonotype was recorded many times. The chain has TRBV29-1 and TRBJ1-1; D ambiguous. The V gene's germline CDR1 is SQVTM and CDR2 ANQGSEA. The CDR3 runs 14 residues. The V and J ends lost 5 bases and 4 bases respectively, with 17 bases between them. Here the CDR3 reads CSVWVLQWGTEAFF. The CDR3 coding sequence is TGCAGCGTTTGGGTCCTCCAGTGGGGCACTGAAGCTTTCTTT.

The chain employs TRBV9 and TRBJ1-1, with no clear D. CDR1 and CDR2 from the germline V gene are SGDLS and YYNGEE. The V gene lost 0 bases and the J gene lost 5 bases, with 17 bases spanning the gap. This CDR3 comprises 16 residues. CDR3 in amino acids: CASSVGSNWVGTEAFF. The DNA for the CDR3 is TGTGCCAGCAGCGTAGGCTCCAATTGGGTAGGAACTGAAGCTTTCTTT.

V usage is TRBV28 and J usage is TRBJ1-5; D might be TRBD1 (5 bases). V was trimmed by 6 bases and J by 4 bases, leaving 16 bases between them. The CDR3 runs to 15 residues. Germline V CDR1 and CDR2: MDHEN, SYDVKM. The CDR3 spells CASRFGRDWNQPQHF. CDR3 DNA sequence: TGTGCCAGCAGGTTCGGACGGGACTGGAATCAGCCCCAGCATTTT.

Details on this clonotype: Given a much more abundant clone one base away, this may be a read error. The chain couples TRBV7-9 to TRBJ2-2; no clear D. V lost 2 bases, J lost 8 bases, and 9 bases lay in between. Germline lookup yields CDR1 SEHNR and CDR2 FQNEAQ (reference sequence). This CDR3 contains 13 residues. CDR3 DNA sequence: TGTGCCAGCAGCTTAACCTTATGGGGGGAGCTGTTTTTT. It codes for CASSLTLWGELFF.

On this clonotype itself: Lacking the conserved final phenylalanine or tryptophan, this CDR3 likely reflects a read error. The V call is TRBV20-1, the J call TRBJ2-7; D gene unclear. V was cut by 6 bases and J by 7 bases, with 10 bases left in between. The CDR3 has 10 amino acids. CDR1 DFQATT and CDR2 SNEGSKA come from the germline V gene (reference sequence). Here the CDR3 DNA reads TGCAGTGCGAAGGATCGGGAGCAGTACTGC. It is translated as CSAKDREQYC.

The CDR3 sequence: CATSDRRQGGYNEHF. As DNA, the CDR3 is TGTGCCACCAGTGACCGACGACAGGGGGGGTACAATGAGCATTTT. The chain recombines TRBV24-1 with TRBJ1-5, with 9 bases identical to TRBD1. J gave up 14 bases and V 4 bases, and 14 bases lay outside the gene matches. Germline V gene lookup returns CDR1 KGHDR and CDR2 SFDVKD. This CDR3 has 15 amino acids.

The genes are TRBV29-1 and TRBJ2-3, with 9 positions matching TRBD2. J was trimmed by 1 base and V by 4 bases; bases with no gene match: 6. This CDR3 comprises 15 residues. Germline assignment: CDR1 SQVTM and CDR2 ANQGSEA. In DNA, the CDR3 is TGCAGCGTTGCGGCGGGAGGGCGGGGCACAGATACGCAGTATTTT. Translation gives CSVAAGGRGTDTQYF.

This chain joins TRBV12-1 and TRBJ2-7. TRBV12-1 is classified as a pseudogene. The CDR3 runs 16 residues. The CDR3 DNA sequence: TGTGCCAGCAGCTTTAGAGGTAACAGGAGTCCCTACGAGCAGTACTTC. It codes for CASSFRGNRSPYEQYF.

The chain recombines TRBV29-1 with TRBJ1-3, with a weak D call TRBD1 (6 bases). This CDR3 comprises 13 residues. Germline assignment: CDR1 SQVTM and CDR2 ANQGSEA. Trimming shortened V by 6 bases and J by 3 bases, and 12 bases separated the two germline ends. CDR3 nucleotides: TGCAGCGTCGGGGGGGCCTTTGGAAACACCATATATTTT. As protein: CSVGGAFGNTIYF. Complete variable domain (other parts from reference TRBV29-1 and TRBJ1-3): SAVISQKPSRDICQRGTSLTIQCQVDSQVTMMFWYRQQPGQSLTLIATANQGSEATYESGFVIDKFPISRPNLTFSTLTVSNMSPEDSSIYLCSVGGAFGNTIYFGEGSWLTVV.

This clonotype was seen repeatedly, ten times or more. The V and J genes are TRBV19 and TRBJ2-5; 7 nucleotides agree with TRBD1. J was trimmed by 0 bases and V by 9 bases; bases with no gene match: 7. The germline V gene has CDR1 LNHDA and CDR2 SQIVND (reference sequence). CDR3 size: 14 residues. The CDR3 loop is CARRGQADQETQYF. In DNA, the CDR3 is TGTGCCAGGAGAGGACAGGCCGACCAAGAGACCCAGTACTTC.

The chain uses TRBV19 and TRBJ1-2; weak D call: TRBD1 (5 bases). From germline, CDR1 is LNHDA and CDR2 SQIVND (reference sequence). The V end lost 3 bases, the J end lost 3 bases, and 8 bases lay between the germline ends. The CDR3 runs 13 residues. In DNA form, the CDR3 reads TGTGCCAGTAGTATCGACAGCTACTATGGCTACACCTTC. Translation gives CASSIDSYYGYTF.